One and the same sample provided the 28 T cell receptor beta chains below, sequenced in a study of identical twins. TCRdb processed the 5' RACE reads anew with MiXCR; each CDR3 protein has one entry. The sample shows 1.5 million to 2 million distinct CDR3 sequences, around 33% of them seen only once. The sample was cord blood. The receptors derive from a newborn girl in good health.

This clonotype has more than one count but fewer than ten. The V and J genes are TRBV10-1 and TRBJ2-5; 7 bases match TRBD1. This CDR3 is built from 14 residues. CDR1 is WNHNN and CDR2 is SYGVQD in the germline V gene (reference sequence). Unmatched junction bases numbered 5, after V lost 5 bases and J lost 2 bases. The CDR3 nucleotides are TGCGCCAGCAGTCTGGACAGGACTCAAGAGACCCAGTACTTC. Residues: CASSLDRTQETQYF.

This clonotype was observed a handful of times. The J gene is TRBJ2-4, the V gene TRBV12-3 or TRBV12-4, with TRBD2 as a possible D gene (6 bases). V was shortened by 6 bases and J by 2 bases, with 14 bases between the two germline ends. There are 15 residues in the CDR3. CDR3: CASSPGGSTKNIQYF. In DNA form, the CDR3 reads TGTGCCAGCAGCCCTGGAGGGTCCACCAAAAACATTCAGTACTTC.

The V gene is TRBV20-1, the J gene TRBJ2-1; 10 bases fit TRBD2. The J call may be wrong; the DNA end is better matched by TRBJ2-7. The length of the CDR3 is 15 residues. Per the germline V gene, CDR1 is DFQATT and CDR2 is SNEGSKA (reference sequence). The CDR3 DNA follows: TGCAGTGCTACTAGCGGGGGAAGCTCCTACAATGAGCAGTACTTC. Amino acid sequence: CSATSGGSSYNEQYF.

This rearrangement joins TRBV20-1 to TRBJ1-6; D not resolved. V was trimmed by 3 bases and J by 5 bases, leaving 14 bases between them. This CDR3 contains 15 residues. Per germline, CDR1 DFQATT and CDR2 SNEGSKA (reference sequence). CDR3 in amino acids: CSARIGSSNNSPLHF. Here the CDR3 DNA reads TGCAGTGCTAGGATCGGCAGCAGTAATAATTCACCCCTCCACTTT.

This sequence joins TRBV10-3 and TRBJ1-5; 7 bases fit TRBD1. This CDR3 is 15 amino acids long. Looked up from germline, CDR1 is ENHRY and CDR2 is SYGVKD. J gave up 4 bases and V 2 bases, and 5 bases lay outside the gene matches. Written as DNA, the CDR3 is TGTGCCATCAGTGAGACGGGACAGCCAAATCAGCCCCAGCATTTT. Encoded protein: CAISETGQPNQPQHF.

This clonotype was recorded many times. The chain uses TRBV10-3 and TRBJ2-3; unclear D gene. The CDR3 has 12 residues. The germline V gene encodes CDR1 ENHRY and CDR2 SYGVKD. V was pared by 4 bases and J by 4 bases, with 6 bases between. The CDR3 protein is CAISVTSDTQYF. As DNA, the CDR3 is TGTGCCATCAGTGTTACATCAGATACGCAGTATTTT.

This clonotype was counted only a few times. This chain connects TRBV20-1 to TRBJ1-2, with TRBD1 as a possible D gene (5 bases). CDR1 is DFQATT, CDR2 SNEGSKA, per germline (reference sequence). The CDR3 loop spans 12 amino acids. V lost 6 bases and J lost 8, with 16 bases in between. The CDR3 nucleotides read TGCAGTGCCCCATGGGCAGGGAACGGCTACACCTTC. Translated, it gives CSAPWAGNGYTF.

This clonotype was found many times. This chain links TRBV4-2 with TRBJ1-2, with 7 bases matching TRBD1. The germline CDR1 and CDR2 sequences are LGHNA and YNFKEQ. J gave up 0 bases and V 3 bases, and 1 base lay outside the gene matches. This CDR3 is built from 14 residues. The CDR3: CASSQTGTNYGYTF. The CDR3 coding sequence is TGTGCCAGCAGCCAGACAGGGACTAACTATGGCTACACCTTC.

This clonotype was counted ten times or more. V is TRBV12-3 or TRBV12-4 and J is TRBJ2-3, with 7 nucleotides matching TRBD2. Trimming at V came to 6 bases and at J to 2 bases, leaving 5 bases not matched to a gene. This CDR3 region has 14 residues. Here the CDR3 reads CASSFLADTDTQYF. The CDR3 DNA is TGTGCCAGCAGCTTCCTAGCGGACACAGATACGCAGTATTTT.

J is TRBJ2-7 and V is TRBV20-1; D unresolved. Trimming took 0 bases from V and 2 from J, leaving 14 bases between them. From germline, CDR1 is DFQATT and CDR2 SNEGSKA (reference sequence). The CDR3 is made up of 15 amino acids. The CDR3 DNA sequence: TGCAGTGCTAGAGATCACGGTCAAGGGCCCTACGAGCAGTACTTC. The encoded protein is CSARDHGQGPYEQYF.

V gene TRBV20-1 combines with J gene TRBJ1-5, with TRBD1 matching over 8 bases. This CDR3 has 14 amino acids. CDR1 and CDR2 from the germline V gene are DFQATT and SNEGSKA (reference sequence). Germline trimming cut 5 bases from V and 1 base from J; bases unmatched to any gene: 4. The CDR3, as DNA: TGCAGTGCTCACAGGGGGGGAAGCAATCAGCCCCAGCATTTT. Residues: CSAHRGGSNQPQHF.

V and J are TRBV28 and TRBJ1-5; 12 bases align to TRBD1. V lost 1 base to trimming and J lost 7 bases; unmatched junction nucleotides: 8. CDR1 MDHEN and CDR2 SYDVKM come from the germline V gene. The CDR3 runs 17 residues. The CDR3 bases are TGTGCCAGCAGTTTATATGGGACAGGGGGCGTTAGGCAGCCCCAGCATTTT. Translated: CASSLYGTGGVRQPQHF.

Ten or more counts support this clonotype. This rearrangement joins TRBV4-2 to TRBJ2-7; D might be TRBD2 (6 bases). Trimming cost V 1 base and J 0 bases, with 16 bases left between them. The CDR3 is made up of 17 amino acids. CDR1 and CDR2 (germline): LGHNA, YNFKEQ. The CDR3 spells CASSQVDLAGSSYEQYF. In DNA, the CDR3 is TGTGCCAGCAGCCAAGTAGATTTGGCGGGGAGCTCCTACGAGCAGTACTTC.

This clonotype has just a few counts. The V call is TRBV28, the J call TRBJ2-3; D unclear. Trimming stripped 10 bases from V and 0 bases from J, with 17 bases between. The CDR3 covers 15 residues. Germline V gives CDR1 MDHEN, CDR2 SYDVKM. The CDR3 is CAISRPRPSTDTQYF. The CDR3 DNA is TGTGCCATCTCTAGGCCCCGACCGAGCACAGATACGCAGTATTTT.

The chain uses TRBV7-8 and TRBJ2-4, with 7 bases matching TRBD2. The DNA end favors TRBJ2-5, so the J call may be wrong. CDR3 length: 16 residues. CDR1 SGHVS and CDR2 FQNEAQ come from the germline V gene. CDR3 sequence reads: CASSSLLTSIQETQYF. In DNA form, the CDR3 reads TGTGCCAGCAGCTCCCTTCTGACTAGCATCCAAGAGACCCAGTACTTC.

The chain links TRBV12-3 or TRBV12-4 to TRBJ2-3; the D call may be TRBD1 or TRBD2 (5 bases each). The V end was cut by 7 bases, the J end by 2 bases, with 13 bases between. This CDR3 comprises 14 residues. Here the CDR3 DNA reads TGTGCCAGCATCCTGGGACCATACACAGATACGCAGTATTTT. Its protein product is CASILGPYTDTQYF.

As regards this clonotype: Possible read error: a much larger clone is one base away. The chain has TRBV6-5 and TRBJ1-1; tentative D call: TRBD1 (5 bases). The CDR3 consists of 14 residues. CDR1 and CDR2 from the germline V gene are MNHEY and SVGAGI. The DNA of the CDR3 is TGTGCCGGCAGCTCGACAGCCTGGAGCACTGAAGCTTTCTTT. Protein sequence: CAGSSTAWSTEAFF.

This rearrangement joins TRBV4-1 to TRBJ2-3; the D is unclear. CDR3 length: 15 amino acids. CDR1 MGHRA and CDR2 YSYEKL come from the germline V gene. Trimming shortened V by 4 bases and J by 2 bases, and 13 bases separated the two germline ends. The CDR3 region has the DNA TGCGCCAGCAGCCCCATACTCGATTCCACAGATACGCAGTATTTT. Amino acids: CASSPILDSTDTQYF.

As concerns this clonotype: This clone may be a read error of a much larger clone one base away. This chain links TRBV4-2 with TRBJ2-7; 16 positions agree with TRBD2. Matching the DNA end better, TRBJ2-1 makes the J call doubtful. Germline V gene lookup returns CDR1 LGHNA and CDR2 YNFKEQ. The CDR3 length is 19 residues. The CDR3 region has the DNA TGTGCCAGCAGCCGTTACCCGGGACTAGCGGGAGGGGGTAGGGATGAGCAGTTCTTC. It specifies CASSRYPGLAGGGRDEQFF.

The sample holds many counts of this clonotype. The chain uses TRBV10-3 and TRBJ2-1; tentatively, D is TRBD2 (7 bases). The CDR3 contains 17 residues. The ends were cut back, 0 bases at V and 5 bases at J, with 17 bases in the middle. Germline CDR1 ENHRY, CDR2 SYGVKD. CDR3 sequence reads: CAISESNGGPLNNEQFF. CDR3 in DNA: TGTGCCATCAGTGAGTCAAACGGGGGGCCTTTAAACAATGAGCAGTTCTTC.

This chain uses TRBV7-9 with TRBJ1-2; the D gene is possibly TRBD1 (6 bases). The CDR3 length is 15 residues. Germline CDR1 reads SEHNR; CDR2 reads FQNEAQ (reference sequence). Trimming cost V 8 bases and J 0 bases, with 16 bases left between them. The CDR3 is CASRDGQSANYGYTF. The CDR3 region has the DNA TGTGCCAGCCGAGACGGACAGTCCGCTAACTATGGCTACACCTTC.

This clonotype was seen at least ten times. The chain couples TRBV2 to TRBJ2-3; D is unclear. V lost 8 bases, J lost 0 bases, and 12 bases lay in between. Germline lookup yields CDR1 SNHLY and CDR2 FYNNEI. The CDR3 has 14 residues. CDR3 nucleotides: TGTGCCAGCCGTCCGAGCGCTAGCACAGATACGCAGTATTTT. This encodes CASRPSASTDTQYF.

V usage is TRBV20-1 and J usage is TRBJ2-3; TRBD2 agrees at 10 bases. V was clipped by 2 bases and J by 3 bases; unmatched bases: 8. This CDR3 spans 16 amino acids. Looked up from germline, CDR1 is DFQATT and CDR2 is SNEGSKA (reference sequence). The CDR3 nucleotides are TGCAGTGCTAGACGACTAGCGGGCCCAGCAACAGATACGCAGTATTTT. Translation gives CSARRLAGPATDTQYF.

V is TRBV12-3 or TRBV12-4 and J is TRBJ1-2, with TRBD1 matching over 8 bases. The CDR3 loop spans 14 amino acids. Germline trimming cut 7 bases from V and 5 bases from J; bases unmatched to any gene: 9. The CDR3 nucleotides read TGTGCCAGCACCCCGACAGGGGTGGGGTATGGCTACACCTTC. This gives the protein CASTPTGVGYGYTF.

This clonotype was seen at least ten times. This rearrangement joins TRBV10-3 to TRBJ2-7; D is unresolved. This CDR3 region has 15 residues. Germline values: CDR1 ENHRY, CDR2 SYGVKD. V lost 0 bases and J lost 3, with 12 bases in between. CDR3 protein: CAISESGRSNYEQYF. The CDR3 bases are TGTGCCATCAGTGAGTCGGGCAGAAGTAACTACGAGCAGTACTTC.

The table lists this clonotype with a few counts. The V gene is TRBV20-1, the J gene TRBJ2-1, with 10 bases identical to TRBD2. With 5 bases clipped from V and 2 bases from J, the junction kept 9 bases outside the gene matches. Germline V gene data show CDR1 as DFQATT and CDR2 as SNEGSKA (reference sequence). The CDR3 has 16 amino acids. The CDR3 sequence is CSAEEQRGGPYNEQFF. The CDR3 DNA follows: TGCAGTGCTGAAGAGCAGCGGGGGGGCCCCTACAATGAGCAGTTCTTC.

This chain's CDR3 is CASSGAGRYTEAFF. In DNA, the CDR3 is TGTGCCAGCAGTGGGGCAGGGCGGTACACTGAAGCTTTCTTT. V and J are TRBV2 and TRBJ1-1, with D possibly matching TRBD1 (5 bases). This CDR3 has 14 amino acids. The germline gives CDR1 SNHLY, CDR2 FYNNEI. V dropped 4 bases and J dropped 3 bases, with 12 bases sitting between them.

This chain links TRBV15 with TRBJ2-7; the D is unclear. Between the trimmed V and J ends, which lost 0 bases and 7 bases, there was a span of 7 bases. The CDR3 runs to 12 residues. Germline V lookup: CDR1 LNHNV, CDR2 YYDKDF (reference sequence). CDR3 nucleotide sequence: TGTGCCACCAGCAGAGATAAAGAGGAGCAGTACTTC. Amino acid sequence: CATSRDKEEQYF.